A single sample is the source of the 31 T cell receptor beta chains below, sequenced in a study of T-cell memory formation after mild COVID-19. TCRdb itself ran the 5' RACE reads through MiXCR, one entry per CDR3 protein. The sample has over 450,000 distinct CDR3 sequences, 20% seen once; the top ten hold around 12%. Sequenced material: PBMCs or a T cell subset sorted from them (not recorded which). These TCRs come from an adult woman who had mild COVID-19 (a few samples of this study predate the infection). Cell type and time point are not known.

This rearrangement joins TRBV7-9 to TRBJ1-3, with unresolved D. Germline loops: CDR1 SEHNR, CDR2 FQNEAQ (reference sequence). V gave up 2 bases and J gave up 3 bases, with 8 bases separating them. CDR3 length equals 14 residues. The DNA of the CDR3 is TGTGCCAGCAGCTTACCGGGGTTTGGAAACACCATATATTTT. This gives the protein CASSLPGFGNTIYF.

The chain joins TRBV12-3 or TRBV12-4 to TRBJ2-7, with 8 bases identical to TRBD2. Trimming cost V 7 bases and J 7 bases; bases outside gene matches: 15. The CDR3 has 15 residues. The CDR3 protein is CASTRARSGGWEQYF. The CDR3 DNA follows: TGTGCCAGCACCCGCGCGAGGAGCGGGGGCTGGGAGCAGTACTTC.

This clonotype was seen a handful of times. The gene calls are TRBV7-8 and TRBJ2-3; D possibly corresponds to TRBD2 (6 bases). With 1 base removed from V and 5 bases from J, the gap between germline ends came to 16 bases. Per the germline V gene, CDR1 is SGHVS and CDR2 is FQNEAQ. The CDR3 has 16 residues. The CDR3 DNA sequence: TGTGCCAGCAGCTTAGTTGGGTCGGGGGACCAAGATACGCAGTATTTT. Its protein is CASSLVGSGDQDTQYF.

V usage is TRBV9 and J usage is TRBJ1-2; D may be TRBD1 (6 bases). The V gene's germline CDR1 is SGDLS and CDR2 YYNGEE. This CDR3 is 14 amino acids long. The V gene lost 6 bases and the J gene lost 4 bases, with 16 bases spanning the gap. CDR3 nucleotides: TGTGCCAGCACCGGGGGCGAGGGTGGCTATGGCTACACCTTC. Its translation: CASTGGEGGYGYTF.

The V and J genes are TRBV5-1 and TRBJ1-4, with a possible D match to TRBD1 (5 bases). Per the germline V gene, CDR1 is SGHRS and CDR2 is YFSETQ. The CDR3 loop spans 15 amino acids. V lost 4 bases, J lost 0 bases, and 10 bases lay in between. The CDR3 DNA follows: TGCGCCAGCAGCAACGGGGGTGCAACTAATGAAAAACTGTTTTTT. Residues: CASSNGGATNEKLFF.

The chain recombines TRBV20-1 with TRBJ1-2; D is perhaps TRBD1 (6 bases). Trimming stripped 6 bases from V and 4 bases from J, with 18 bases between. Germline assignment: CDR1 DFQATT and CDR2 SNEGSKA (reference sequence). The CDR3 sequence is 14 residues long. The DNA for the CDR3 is TGCAGTGCCGGAGTACAGGGCACCGTCTATGGCTACACCTTC. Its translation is CSAGVQGTVYGYTF.

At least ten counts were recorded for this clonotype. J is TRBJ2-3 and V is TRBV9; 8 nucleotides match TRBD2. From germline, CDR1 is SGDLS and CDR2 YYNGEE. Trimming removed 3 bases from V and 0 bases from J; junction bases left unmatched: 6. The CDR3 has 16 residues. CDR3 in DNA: TGTGCCAGCAGCGACCTTAGCGGGGCTAGCACAGATACGCAGTATTTT. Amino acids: CASSDLSGASTDTQYF.

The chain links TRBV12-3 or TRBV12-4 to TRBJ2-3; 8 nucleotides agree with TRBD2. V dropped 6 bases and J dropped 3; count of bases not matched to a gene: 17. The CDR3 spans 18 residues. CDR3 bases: TGTGCCAGCAGCCGAGTCCTAGCCGGGAGGGATGGGACAGATACGCAGTATTTT. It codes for CASSRVLAGRDGTDTQYF.

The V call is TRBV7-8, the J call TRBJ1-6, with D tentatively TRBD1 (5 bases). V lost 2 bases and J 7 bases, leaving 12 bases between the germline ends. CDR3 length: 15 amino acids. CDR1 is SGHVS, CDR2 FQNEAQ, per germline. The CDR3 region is CASSLRDGKNSPLHF. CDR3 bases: TGTGCCAGCAGCTTAAGGGACGGTAAAAATTCACCCCTCCACTTT. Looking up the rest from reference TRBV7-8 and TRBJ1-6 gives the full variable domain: GAGVSQSPRYKVAKRGQDVALRCDPISGHVSLFWYQQALGQGPEFLTYFQNEAQLDKSGLPSDRFFAERPEGSVSTLKIQRTQQEDSAVYLCASSLRDGKNSPLHFGNGTRLTVT.

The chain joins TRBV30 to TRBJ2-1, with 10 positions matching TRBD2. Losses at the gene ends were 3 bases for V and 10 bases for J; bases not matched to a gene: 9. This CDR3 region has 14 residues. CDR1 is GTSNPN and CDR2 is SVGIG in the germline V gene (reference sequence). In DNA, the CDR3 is TGTGCCTGGAGGCTAGCGGGAGCTTCAGGGGAGCAGTTCTTC. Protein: CAWRLAGASGEQFF.

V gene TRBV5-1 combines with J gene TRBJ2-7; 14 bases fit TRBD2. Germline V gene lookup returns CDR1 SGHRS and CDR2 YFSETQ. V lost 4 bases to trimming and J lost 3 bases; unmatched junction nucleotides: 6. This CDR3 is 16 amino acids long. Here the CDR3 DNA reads TGCGCCAGCAGCAAGGGACTAGCGGGAGTTCACTACGAGCAGTACTTC. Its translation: CASSKGLAGVHYEQYF.

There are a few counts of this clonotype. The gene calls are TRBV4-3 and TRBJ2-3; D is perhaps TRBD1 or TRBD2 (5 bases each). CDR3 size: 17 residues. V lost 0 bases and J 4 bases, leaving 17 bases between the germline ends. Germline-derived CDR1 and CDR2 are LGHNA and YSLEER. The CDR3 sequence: CASSQDIARELADTQYF. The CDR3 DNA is TGCGCCAGCAGCCAAGACATTGCCAGGGAGCTTGCAGATACGCAGTATTTT.

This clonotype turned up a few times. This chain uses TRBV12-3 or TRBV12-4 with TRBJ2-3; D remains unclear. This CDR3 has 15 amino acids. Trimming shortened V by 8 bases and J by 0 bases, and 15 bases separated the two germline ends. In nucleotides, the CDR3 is TGTGCCAGCCTACAGTTGGGAACTAGCACAGATACGCAGTATTTT. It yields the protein CASLQLGTSTDTQYF.

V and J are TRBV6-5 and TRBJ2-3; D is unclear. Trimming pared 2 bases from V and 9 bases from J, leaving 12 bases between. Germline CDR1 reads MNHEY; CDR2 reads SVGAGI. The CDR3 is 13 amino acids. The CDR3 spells CASSYDWAETQYF. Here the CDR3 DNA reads TGTGCCAGCAGTTACGATTGGGCCGAAACGCAGTATTTT.

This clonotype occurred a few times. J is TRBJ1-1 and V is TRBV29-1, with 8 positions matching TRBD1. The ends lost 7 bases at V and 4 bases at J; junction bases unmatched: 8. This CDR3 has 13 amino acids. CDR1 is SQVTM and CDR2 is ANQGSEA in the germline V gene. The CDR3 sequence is CSATTGGGTEAFF. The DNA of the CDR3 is TGCAGCGCCACCACAGGGGGAGGCACTGAAGCTTTCTTT.

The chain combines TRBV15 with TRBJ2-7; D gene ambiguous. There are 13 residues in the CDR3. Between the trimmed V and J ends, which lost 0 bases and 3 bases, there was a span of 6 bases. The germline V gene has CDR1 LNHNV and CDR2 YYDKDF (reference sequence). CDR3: CATSREVNYEQYF. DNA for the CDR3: TGTGCCACCAGCAGAGAGGTTAACTACGAGCAGTACTTC.

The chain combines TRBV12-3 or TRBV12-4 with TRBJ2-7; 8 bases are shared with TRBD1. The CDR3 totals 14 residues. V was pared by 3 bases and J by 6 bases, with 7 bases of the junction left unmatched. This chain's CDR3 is CASSFRTGIGEQYF. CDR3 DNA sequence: TGTGCCAGCAGTTTTAGGACAGGGATCGGCGAGCAGTACTTC.

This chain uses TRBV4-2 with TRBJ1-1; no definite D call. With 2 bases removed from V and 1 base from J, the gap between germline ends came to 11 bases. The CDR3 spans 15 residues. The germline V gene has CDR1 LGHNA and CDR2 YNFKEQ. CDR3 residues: CASSQPRASNTEAFF. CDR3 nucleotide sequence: TGTGCCAGCAGCCAACCCCGAGCCTCGAACACTGAAGCTTTCTTT.

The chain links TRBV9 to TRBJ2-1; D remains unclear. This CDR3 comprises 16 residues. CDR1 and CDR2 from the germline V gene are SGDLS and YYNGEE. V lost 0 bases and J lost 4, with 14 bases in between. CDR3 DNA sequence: TGTGCCAGCAGCGTAGGTCCGGTTTTTGGATACAATGAGCAGTTCTTC. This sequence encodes CASSVGPVFGYNEQFF.

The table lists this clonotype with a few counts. The CDR3 DNA reads TGCGCCAGCAGCTATACAGGGGGATCTAATGAAAAACTGTTTTTT. Protein sequence: CASSYTGGSNEKLFF. The V call is TRBV5-1, the J call TRBJ1-4; 8 positions match TRBD1. Germline trimming cut 3 bases from V and 3 bases from J; bases unmatched to any gene: 4. This CDR3 contains 15 residues. Germline V gene sequence: CDR1 SGHRS, CDR2 YFSETQ.

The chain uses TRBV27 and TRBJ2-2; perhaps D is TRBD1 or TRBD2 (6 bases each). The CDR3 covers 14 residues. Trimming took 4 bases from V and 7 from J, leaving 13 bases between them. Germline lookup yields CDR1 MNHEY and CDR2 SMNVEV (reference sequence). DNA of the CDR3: TGTGCCAGCAGTTCATGGGGGGCGAACGGGGAGCTGTTTTTT. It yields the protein CASSSWGANGELFF.

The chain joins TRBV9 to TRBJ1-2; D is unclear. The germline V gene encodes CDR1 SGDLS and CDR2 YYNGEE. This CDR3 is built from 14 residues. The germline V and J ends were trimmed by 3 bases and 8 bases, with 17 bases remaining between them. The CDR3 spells CASSGKQVGSGYTF. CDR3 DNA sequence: TGTGCCAGCAGCGGAAAACAAGTGGGGAGCGGCTACACCTTC.

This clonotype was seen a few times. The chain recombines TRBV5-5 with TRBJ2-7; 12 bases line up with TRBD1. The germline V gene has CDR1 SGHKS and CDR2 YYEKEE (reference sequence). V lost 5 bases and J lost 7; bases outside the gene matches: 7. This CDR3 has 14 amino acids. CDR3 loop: CASRMGQGALEQYF. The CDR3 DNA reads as TGTGCCAGCAGGATGGGACAGGGGGCGTTGGAGCAGTACTTC.

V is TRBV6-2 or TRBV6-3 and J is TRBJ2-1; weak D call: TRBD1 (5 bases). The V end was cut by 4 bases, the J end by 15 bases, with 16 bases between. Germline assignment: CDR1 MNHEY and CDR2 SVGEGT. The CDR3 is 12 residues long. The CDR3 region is CASSSPRGPLFF. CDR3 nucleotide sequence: TGTGCCAGCAGTTCTCCTAGGGGCCCTCTGTTCTTC.

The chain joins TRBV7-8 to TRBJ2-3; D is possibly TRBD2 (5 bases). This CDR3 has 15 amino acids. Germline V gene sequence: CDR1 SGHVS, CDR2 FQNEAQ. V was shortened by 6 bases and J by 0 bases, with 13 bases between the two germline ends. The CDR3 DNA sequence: TGTGCCAGCAGAGGGAGCCGAACTAGCACAGATACGCAGTATTTT. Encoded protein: CASRGSRTSTDTQYF.

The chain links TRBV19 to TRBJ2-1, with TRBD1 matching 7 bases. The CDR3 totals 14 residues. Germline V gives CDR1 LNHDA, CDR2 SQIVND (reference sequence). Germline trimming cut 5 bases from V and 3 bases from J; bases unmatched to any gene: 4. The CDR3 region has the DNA TGTGCCAGTAGTGCCGACAGGGACTACAATGAGCAGTTCTTC. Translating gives CASSADRDYNEQFF.

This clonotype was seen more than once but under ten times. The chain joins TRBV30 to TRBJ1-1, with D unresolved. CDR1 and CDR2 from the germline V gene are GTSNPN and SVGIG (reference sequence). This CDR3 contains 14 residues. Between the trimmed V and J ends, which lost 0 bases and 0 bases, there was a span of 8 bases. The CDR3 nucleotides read TGTGCCTGGAGTGTACAACAGATGAACACTGAAGCTTTCTTT. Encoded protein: CAWSVQQMNTEAFF. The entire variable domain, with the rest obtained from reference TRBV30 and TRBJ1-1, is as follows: SQTIHQWPATLVQPVGSPLSLECTVEGTSNPNLYWYRQAAGRGLQLLFYSVGIGQISSEVPQNLSASRPQDRQFILSSKKLLLSDSGFYLCAWSVQQMNTEAFFGQGTRLTVV.

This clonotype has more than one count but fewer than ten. CDR3 nucleotides: TGTGCCAGCACCCAGGGAAGGGGCATTCAGTACTTC. It specifies CASTQGRGIQYF. This rearrangement joins TRBV21-1 to TRBJ2-4; TRBD1, the table's D call, was not compared with the DNA. TRBV21-1 is a known pseudogene. This CDR3 is built from 12 residues.

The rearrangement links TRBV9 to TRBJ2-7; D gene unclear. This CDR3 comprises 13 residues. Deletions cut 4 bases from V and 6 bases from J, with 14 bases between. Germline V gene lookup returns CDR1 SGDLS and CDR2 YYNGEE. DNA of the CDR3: TGTGCCAGCAGCCCCCGCGTCGGCAGCGAGCAGTACTTC. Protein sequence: CASSPRVGSEQYF.

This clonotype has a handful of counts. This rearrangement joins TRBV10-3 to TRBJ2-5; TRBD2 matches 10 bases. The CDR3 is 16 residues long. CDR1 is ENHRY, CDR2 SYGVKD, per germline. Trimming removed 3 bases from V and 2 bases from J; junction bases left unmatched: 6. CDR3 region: CAISEDLAGDQETQYF. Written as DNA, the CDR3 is TGTGCCATCAGTGAAGATCTAGCGGGAGATCAAGAGACCCAGTACTTC.

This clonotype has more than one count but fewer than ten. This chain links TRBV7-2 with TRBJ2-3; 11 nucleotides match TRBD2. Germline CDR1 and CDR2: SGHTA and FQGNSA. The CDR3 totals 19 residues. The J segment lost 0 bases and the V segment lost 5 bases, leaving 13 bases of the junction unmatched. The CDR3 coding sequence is TGTGCCAGCAGCGATAGTTTCTCTAGCGGGAGGTTGAGCACAGATACGCAGTATTTT. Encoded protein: CASSDSFSSGRLSTDTQYF.